These T cell receptor beta chains were read from a single sample in a study of blood T cell repertoires in COVID-19. TCRdb's copy holds only in-frame clones and misses some; the assay was immunoSEQ multiplex PCR. The sample yields 180,000 or so clones, roughly 85% seen once. Sequenced input: PBMCs or T cells enriched from blood (not recorded which). These receptors were obtained from a man in his forties who had recovered from COVID-19. Each CDR3 is given with its conserved first and last residue. Fields, in order: J gene, D gene, CDR3 length, clone size, V gene, CDR3 DNA, CDR3 protein. A D gene is named only where the DNA matches it firmly. Clone size appears in some rows only: once, few, many, or a class for an expanded clone.

TRBJ1-1	.	12	.	TRBV14	TGTGCCAGCAGCCAAGAGGGGGCCGAGGCTTTCTTT	CASSQEGAEAFF
TRBJ1-1	.	13	once	TRBV11-1	TGTGCCAGCAGCTTAACAGTGAACACTGAAGCTTTCTTT	CASSLTVNTEAFF
TRBJ1-2	.	13	.	TRBV12-3/TRBV12-4	TGTGCCAGCAGTTTACAGGGGAACTATGGCTACACCTTC	CASSLQGNYGYTF
TRBJ2-2	.	15	.	TRBV5-5	TGTGCCAGCAGACTACCGGGACAGAACACCGGGGAGCTGTTTTTT	CASRLPGQNTGELFF
TRBJ1-2	.	15	.	TRBV9	TGTGCCAGCAGCTCCAGCCGGGACACTAACTATGGCTACACCTTC	CASSSSRDTNYGYTF
TRBJ1-2	TRBD1	16	few	TRBV3-1/TRBV3-2	TGTGCCAGCAGCCCGCGGACAGGGGGTTATCACTATGGCTACACCTTC	CASSPRTGGYHYGYTF
TRBJ1-1	.	14	.	TRBV5-1	TGCGCCAGCACGAGGGAAACGGGGAACACTGAAGCTTTCTTT	CASTRETGNTEAFF
TRBJ1-3	TRBD1	17	.	TRBV9	TGTGCCAGCAGCGCGTTCGACAGGGGCGCCTCTGGAAACACCATATATTTT	CASSAFDRGASGNTIYF
TRBJ2-1	.	13	once	TRBV5-1	TGCGCCAGCAGCCCCTACCCCTACAATGAGCAGTTCTTC	CASSPYPYNEQFF
TRBJ1-1	TRBD1	16	.	TRBV4-1	TGCGCCAGCAGCCAAGATCGGGGGACAGGGGTGACTGAAGCTTTCTTT	CASSQDRGTGVTEAFF
TRBJ2-1	TRBD1	15	.	TRBV11-2	TGTGCCAGCAGCTTAGGGACAGGGTTAGTCCATGAGCAGTTCTTC	CASSLGTGLVHEQFF
TRBJ1-1	.	13	.	TRBV28	TGTGCCAGCAGGAGGGACGGGGGCACTGAAGCTTTCTTT	CASRRDGGTEAFF
TRBJ2-7	.	16	.	TRBV27	TGTGCCAGCAGTTTATCTTCCTACAGGGATGACTACGAGCAGTACTTC	CASSLSSYRDDYEQYF
TRBJ1-2	.	14	.	TRBV28	TGTGCCAGCAGTTTACAGGGTGTAAACTATGGCTACACCTTC	CASSLQGVNYGYTF
TRBJ1-6	TRBD1	15	few	TRBV4-1	TGCGCCAGCAGCCAAGCTTCAGGGGGAAATTCACCCCTCCACTTT	CASSQASGGNSPLHF
TRBJ1-1	.	12	.	TRBV29-1	TGCAGCGTGTCCACAGGGATCACTGAAGCTTTCTTT	CSVSTGITEAFF
TRBJ1-4	.	15	.	TRBV9	TGTGCCAGCAGCGCCGGGAGGGACGGTAATGAAAAACTGTTTTTT	CASSAGRDGNEKLFF